One and the same sample provided the 20 T cell receptor beta chains below, sequenced in a study of blood T cells in healthy people across ages (dated by TCRdb to 2015 to 2017). The receptor library was made with 5' RACE. The reads were generated on an Illumina HiSeq 2500. The second PCR ran for roughly 6 to 11 cycles and used a J-beta primer mix along with a sample-barcoded 5' primer. The public reads were quality trimmed at Q25 with fastp and then assembled into clones with MiXCR by TCRdb, keeping productive beta chains. A single entry per CDR3 protein holds the most common genes and DNA from its merged rows. Within this sample are about a million distinct CDR3 sequences, with 45% to 60% of them counted one time only. Clones ranked in the top ten supply 20% to 25% of the sample. The sequenced material came from blood. The receptors were sampled from a woman in her sixties in good health.

The chain links TRBV13 to TRBJ2-1; 7 nucleotides line up with TRBD2. From germline, CDR1 is PRHDT and CDR2 FYEKMQ (reference sequence). V shed 5 bases and J 10 bases; nucleotides not matched to a gene: 11. The CDR3 is made up of 14 amino acids. CDR3 protein: CASSPIAGEREQFF. The CDR3 DNA is TGTGCCAGCAGCCCCATTGCGGGGGAACGGGAGCAGTTCTTC.

Here the CDR3 DNA reads TGTGCCAGCAGCCAAGATGAGACAGGTGTAACTTGGGCGAAGTATTTT. As protein: CASSQDETGVTWAKYF. V gene TRBV14 combines with J gene TRBJ2-3; D perhaps matches TRBD1 (6 bases). V was trimmed by 0 bases and J by 13 bases, leaving 23 bases between them. There are 16 residues in the CDR3. The germline V gene has CDR1 SGHDN and CDR2 FVKESK.

In DNA form, the CDR3 reads TGTGCCAGCAACCCGGATAGCCGGGAGACCCAGTACTTC. Translation gives CASNPDSRETQYF. V and J are TRBV6-1 and TRBJ2-5; D call uncertain. Germline V CDR1 and CDR2: MNHNS, SASEGT. Trimming pared 7 bases from V and 5 bases from J, leaving 14 bases between. The CDR3 has 13 residues.

The chain is built from TRBV20-1 and TRBJ2-1; 7 nucleotides line up with TRBD2. The DNA end is more similar to TRBJ2-7, so the J call may be wrong. CDR3 length equals 15 residues. In germline, CDR1 is DFQATT, CDR2 SNEGSKA (reference sequence). The CDR3 loop is CSARDPQTSRYEQYF. The CDR3 DNA is TGCAGTGCTAGAGACCCCCAGACTAGCCGCTACGAGCAGTACTTC.

V gene TRBV20-1 combines with J gene TRBJ2-4; D is uncertain. V lost 1 base and J lost 9, with 19 bases in between. The CDR3 loop spans 15 amino acids. The V gene's germline CDR1 is DFQATT and CDR2 SNEGSKA (reference sequence). The DNA of the CDR3 is TGCAGTGCTAGAGCGGCTGGAGTTCCAATGGGCATTCAGTACTTC. Translation: CSARAAGVPMGIQYF.

This clonotype was picked up a small number of times. V gene TRBV7-9 combines with J gene TRBJ2-7; TRBD2 aligns across 11 bases. The CDR3 totals 15 residues. Per germline, CDR1 SEHNR and CDR2 FQNEAQ (reference sequence). The J segment lost 9 bases and the V segment lost 5 bases, leaving 12 bases of the junction unmatched. CDR3 bases: TGTGCCAGCAGCAGCGGTACTAGCGGGAGTTGGGGGCAGTACTTC. Translated, it gives CASSSGTSGSWGQYF.

This chain joins TRBV14 and TRBJ2-7; 7 nucleotides match TRBD1. The J call is uncertain, as TRBJ2-5 better fits the DNA end. The germline gives CDR1 SGHDN, CDR2 FVKESK. The CDR3 sequence is 14 residues long. CDR3 protein: CASPTGAKQETQYF. The DNA for the CDR3 is TGTGCCAGCCCTACAGGGGCAAAACAAGAGACCCAGTACTTC.

This clonotype was counted many times. The chain carries TRBV11-1 and TRBJ2-5; unclear D gene. Trimming cost V 2 bases and J 5 bases, with 9 bases left between them. The CDR3 has 13 amino acids. Germline values: CDR1 SGHAT, CDR2 FQDESV (reference sequence). This CDR3 reads CASSLSPKETQYF. The CDR3, as DNA: TGTGCCAGCAGCTTAAGCCCGAAGGAGACCCAGTACTTC.

V is TRBV6-6 and J is TRBJ2-5; perhaps TRBD2 as D (6 bases). Deletions cut 6 bases from V and 2 bases from J, with 16 bases between. CDR1 and CDR2 (germline): MNHNY, SVGAGI (reference sequence). The CDR3 spans 15 residues. In nucleotides, the CDR3 is TGTGCCAGCAGGCCTTTTATAGCGGATCAAGAGACCCAGTACTTC. Translating gives CASRPFIADQETQYF.

The V call is TRBV6-2 or TRBV6-3, the J call TRBJ2-7; 7 bases align to TRBD1. The CDR3 consists of 15 residues. Germline loops: CDR1 MNHEY, CDR2 SVGEGT. The trim removed 5 bases at V and 4 bases at J, leaving 11 bases unmatched. The CDR3 sequence is CASSHPRDSLYEQYF. The DNA of the CDR3 is TGTGCCAGCAGTCACCCCCGGGACAGCTTATACGAGCAGTACTTC.

Only one count was recorded for this clonotype. V is TRBV6-8 and J is TRBJ2-5; D possibly corresponds to TRBD1 (6 bases). The end of the DNA is better explained by TRBJ2-7, so the J call may be wrong. The CDR3 contains 15 residues. Germline loops: CDR1 MNHGY, CDR2 SAAAGT. Here the CDR3 reads CASTRWTARGLEQYF. The DNA of the CDR3 is TGTGCCAGCACAAGATGGACAGCGAGGGGCCTCGAGCAGTACTTC.

V gene TRBV3-1 combines with J gene TRBJ2-4, with D hard to call. CDR1 and CDR2 from the germline V gene are LGHDT and YNNKEL (reference sequence). The CDR3 is made up of 16 amino acids. Trimming shortened V by 4 bases and J by 1 base, and 14 bases separated the two germline ends. CDR3 sequence: CASSRAHGVAKNIQYF. The CDR3 DNA is TGTGCCAGCAGCCGGGCCCATGGAGTGGCCAAAAACATTCAGTACTTC.

The V and J genes are TRBV7-2 and TRBJ2-7; D is undetermined. CDR3 length equals 15 residues. V lost 6 bases to trimming and J lost 0 bases, with 15 bases between them. Germline assignment: CDR1 SGHTA and CDR2 FQGNSA. This CDR3 is CASSLGQLSSYEQYF. CDR3 DNA sequence: TGTGCCAGCAGTCTAGGGCAACTCAGCTCCTACGAGCAGTACTTC.

This clonotype turned up a few times. V is TRBV7-2 and J is TRBJ1-4; D is unresolved. In germline, CDR1 is SGHTA, CDR2 FQGNSA. The V end lost 1 base, the J end lost 4 bases, and 7 bases lay between the germline ends. The CDR3 sequence is 14 residues long. The CDR3 sequence is CASSLDPRNEKLFF. In DNA form, the CDR3 reads TGTGCCAGCAGCTTAGACCCCCGTAATGAAAAACTGTTTTTT.

The chain recombines TRBV29-1 with TRBJ1-2; TRBD1 is a possible D gene (6 bases). The germline CDR1 and CDR2 sequences are SQVTM and ANQGSEA. This CDR3 comprises 11 residues. Trimming removed 4 bases at V and 7 bases at J, with 10 bases between. In nucleotides, the CDR3 is TGCAGCGTTGCAGGGGAGGGTGGCTACACCTTC. Its protein is CSVAGEGGYTF. Using reference TRBV29-1 and TRBJ1-2 for the parts outside the CDR3, the full variable domain is SAVISQKPSRDICQRGTSLTIQCQVDSQVTMMFWYRQQPGQSLTLIATANQGSEATYESGFVIDKFPISRPNLTFSTLTVSNMSPEDSSIYLCSVAGEGGYTFGSGTRLTVV.

This chain uses TRBV20-1 with TRBJ2-3, with 8 nucleotides matching TRBD2. The CDR3 runs to 12 residues. The V gene's germline CDR1 is DFQATT and CDR2 SNEGSKA (reference sequence). CDR3 nucleotides: TGCAGCCTTACGGGAGGGCGTGATACGCAGTATTTT. Translating gives CSLTGGRDTQYF.

The V gene is TRBV9, the J gene TRBJ1-1; D ambiguous. The CDR3 is 13 residues long. Between the trimmed V and J ends, which lost 4 bases and 7 bases, there was a span of 14 bases. CDR1 is SGDLS and CDR2 is YYNGEE in the germline V gene. The CDR3 bases are TGTGCCAGCAGCCCCCGGATGGCAGTTGAAGCTTTCTTT. This codes for CASSPRMAVEAFF.

V is TRBV5-1 and J is TRBJ2-2; 9 nucleotides match TRBD2. Germline CDR1 reads SGHRS; CDR2 reads YFSETQ. The J segment lost 4 bases and the V segment lost 5 bases, leaving 15 bases of the junction unmatched. The CDR3 loop spans 18 amino acids. The DNA for the CDR3 is TGCGCCAGCAGAATTGGTAGGGTCCTAGCGGGGTCCACCGGGGAGCTGTTTTTT. This codes for CASRIGRVLAGSTGELFF.

This clonotype turned up a few times. The rearrangement joins TRBV10-2 to TRBJ2-7; D is unresolved. The ends were cut back, 5 bases at V and 8 bases at J, with 22 bases in the middle. The CDR3 runs to 15 residues. Looked up from germline, CDR1 is WSHSY and CDR2 is SAAADI. The CDR3 loop reads CASSNHWTPTEKQYF. In nucleotides, the CDR3 is TGCGCCAGCAGTAACCATTGGACCCCGACTGAGAAGCAGTACTTC.

Here the CDR3 reads CASSQELSESPLHF. The CDR3 coding sequence is TGCGCCAGCAGCCAAGAACTATCAGAGTCACCCCTCCACTTT. J is TRBJ1-6 and V is TRBV4-3; D remains ambiguous. V lost 0 bases and J 10 bases, leaving 10 bases between the germline ends. This CDR3 comprises 14 residues. CDR1 is LGHNA and CDR2 is YSLEER in the germline V gene.